Listed here are 18 T cell receptor beta chains from one sample, sequenced in a study of OX40 agonist ivuxolimab in advanced cancers. The protocol used for the library was the immunoSEQ multiplex PCR assay. The source is immuneACCESS, and TCRdb retained only in-frame sequences with V and J called. Part of the clones is not carried over; for the studies checked, unresolved V genes explain less than half of this, and the remainder is unexplained. In this sample the table shows about 82,000 clones, roughly 90% of which occur a single time. The ten largest clones add up to 2% to 2.5% of the sample. The sample consisted of CD4+ or CD8+ T cells sorted from blood, taken in a trial of the OX40 agonist ivuxolimab. The source is an adult with an advanced solid tumor such as melanoma, head and neck, liver or kidney cancer.

The gene calls are TRBV15 and TRBJ2-2; 7 positions match TRBD1. The germline gives CDR1 LNHNV, CDR2 YYDKDF (reference sequence). V lost 5 bases, J lost 4 bases, and 7 bases stayed unmatched. The CDR3 is made up of 15 amino acids. CDR3 sequence: CATSARTGSTGELFF. The CDR3, as DNA: TGTGCCACCAGCGCTAGGACAGGCAGCACCGGGGAGCTGTTTTTT.

The V gene is TRBV30, the J gene TRBJ2-2; D is possibly TRBD1 or TRBD2 (5 bases each). Trimming pared 3 bases from V and 2 bases from J, leaving 10 bases between. CDR3 length: 14 residues. Looked up from germline, CDR1 is GTSNPN and CDR2 is SVGIG (reference sequence). The CDR3 region has the DNA TGTGCCTGGAGGCCGGGGCCTAACACCGGGGAGCTGTTTTTT. The encoded protein is CAWRPGPNTGELFF.

This CDR3 is CASSSKGAFSYEQYF. CDR3 sequence (DNA): TGTGCCAGCAGTTCAAAGGGGGCCTTTTCTTACGAGCAGTACTTC. The rearrangement links TRBV27 to TRBJ2-7, with 7 bases that match TRBD1. CDR1 is MNHEY and CDR2 is SMNVEV in the germline V gene (reference sequence). This CDR3 is built from 15 residues. Trimming took 4 bases from V and 4 from J; bases not matched to a gene: 10.

This clone occurred once. This rearrangement joins TRBV29-1 to TRBJ1-1, with a possible D match to TRBD1 (5 bases). Between the trimmed V and J ends, which lost 2 bases and 1 base, there was a span of 8 bases. This CDR3 has 13 residues. Germline assignment: CDR1 SQVTM and CDR2 ANQGSEA. The chain's CDR3 is CSVERQKNTEAFF. CDR3 sequence (DNA): TGCAGCGTTGAACGACAGAAGAACACTGAAGCTTTCTTT.

This chain links TRBV9 with TRBJ2-3; D gene unclear. The germline V gene has CDR1 SGDLS and CDR2 YYNGEE. There are 16 residues in the CDR3. V was clipped by 0 bases and J by 1 base, with 12 bases between them. CDR3 bases: TGTGCCAGCAGCGTAGTAGATGGGGTGGGCACAGATACGCAGTATTTT. Encoded protein: CASSVVDGVGTDTQYF.

This chain uses TRBV6-5 with TRBJ2-5; 9 positions match TRBD1. Germline V gene lookup returns CDR1 MNHEY and CDR2 SVGAGI. Losses at the gene ends were 6 bases for V and 4 bases for J; bases not matched to a gene: 9. This CDR3 is built from 15 residues. The CDR3 loop reads CASSLQGARGETQYF. The CDR3 nucleotides read TGTGCCAGCAGCCTACAGGGGGCGCGAGGAGAGACCCAGTACTTC.

The V gene is TRBV10-1, the J gene TRBJ2-7; TRBD2 agrees at 8 bases. CDR3 length: 13 residues. Looked up from germline, CDR1 is WNHNN and CDR2 is SYGVQD (reference sequence). J gave up 6 bases and V 5 bases, and 6 bases lay outside the gene matches. Here the CDR3 reads CASSQSGSGEQYF. CDR3 nucleotides: TGCGCCAGCAGTCAAAGCGGGAGCGGCGAGCAGTACTTC.

The rearrangement uses TRBV19 and TRBJ2-5; D is unresolved. The tail of the sequence fits TRBJ2-7 better, so the J call may be wrong. This CDR3 has 11 amino acids. Germline V gene lookup returns CDR1 LNHDA and CDR2 SQIVND (reference sequence). The CDR3 coding sequence is TGTGCCAGTAGTTCCATGTACGAGCAGTACTTC. Amino acids: CASSSMYEQYF.

The rearrangement links TRBV19 to TRBJ2-2; no clear D gene. Between the trimmed V and J ends, which lost 4 bases and 2 bases, there was a span of 14 bases. Germline loops: CDR1 LNHDA, CDR2 SQIVND (reference sequence). This CDR3 region has 16 residues. CDR3 region: CASSTMTGPNTGELFF. The CDR3 region has the DNA TGTGCCAGTAGTACGATGACCGGCCCAAACACCGGGGAGCTGTTTTTT. The full variable domain, in which reference TRBV19 and TRBJ2-2 provide the parts outside the CDR3, is DGGITQSPKYLFRKEGQNVTLSCEQNLNHDAMYWYRQDPGQGLRLIYYSQIVNDFQKGDIAEGYSVSREKKESFPLTVTSAQKNPTAFYLCASSTMTGPNTGELFFGEGSRLTVL.

The V and J genes are TRBV14 and TRBJ1-2; D remains ambiguous. Germline loops: CDR1 SGHDN, CDR2 FVKESK. V gave up 2 bases and J gave up 7 bases, with 11 bases separating them. The CDR3 is 13 residues long. CDR3 nucleotide sequence: TGTGCCAGCAGCCAATTCGAGAGCCGTGGCTACACCTTC. Amino acid sequence: CASSQFESRGYTF.

V usage is TRBV25-1 and J usage is TRBJ2-1; D is perhaps TRBD1 (5 bases). The germline gives CDR1 MGHDK, CDR2 SYGVNS. With 7 bases removed from V and 7 bases from J, the gap between germline ends came to 11 bases. This CDR3 contains 12 residues. The CDR3 DNA follows: TGTGCCAGCACCTCCCCAGGGAATGAGCAGTTCTTC. Its protein product is CASTSPGNEQFF.

This clone was counted a single time. V is TRBV30 and J is TRBJ1-1, with 7 positions matching TRBD1. The junction had 3 bases not matched to a gene; V was cut back by 7 bases and J by 1 base. The germline V gene has CDR1 GTSNPN and CDR2 SVGIG (reference sequence). This CDR3 is built from 12 residues. In DNA form, the CDR3 reads TGTGCCTTAGACAGGGCGAACACTGAAGCTTTCTTT. Its protein product is CALDRANTEAFF.

This clone was seen only once. The V call is TRBV20-1, the J call TRBJ2-7; D might be TRBD2 (5 bases). The CDR3 has 11 amino acids. Germline values: CDR1 DFQATT, CDR2 SNEGSKA (reference sequence). Trimming removed 5 bases from V and 2 bases from J, with 7 bases in between. CDR3 sequence: CSASGAYEQYF. CDR3 nucleotide sequence: TGCAGTGCTTCCGGGGCCTACGAGCAGTACTTC.

This clone was observed a single time. The J gene is TRBJ2-7, the V gene TRBV9; 12 bases fit TRBD1. This CDR3 comprises 15 residues. Germline trimming cut 3 bases from V and 6 bases from J; bases unmatched to any gene: 7. CDR1 SGDLS and CDR2 YYNGEE come from the germline V gene. CDR3 sequence: CASSAGQGARGEQYF. The CDR3 DNA reads TGTGCCAGCAGCGCGGGACAGGGGGCGAGAGGCGAGCAGTACTTC. The complete variable domain, with remaining parts taken from reference TRBV9 and TRBJ2-7, reads DSGVTQTPKHLITATGQRVTLRCSPRSGDLSVYWYQQSLDQGLQFLIQYYNGEERAKGNILERFSAQQFPDLHSELNLSSLELGDSALYFCASSAGQGARGEQYFGPGTRLTVT.

The chain uses TRBV6-1 and TRBJ2-1; D is unresolved. Trimming removed 9 bases from V and 0 bases from J, with 9 bases in between. CDR3 length: 13 amino acids. CDR1 and CDR2 (germline): MNHNS, SASEGT. The CDR3 region is CASNPSSYNEQFF. Written as DNA, the CDR3 is TGTGCCAGTAATCCCAGCTCCTACAATGAGCAGTTCTTC.

This rearrangement joins TRBV19 to TRBJ2-2; maybe TRBD1 (6 bases). Germline V CDR1 and CDR2: LNHDA, SQIVND (reference sequence). The CDR3 contains 16 residues. Trimming took off 0 bases at V and 4 bases at J, with 12 bases between the two ends. The CDR3 bases are TGTGCCAGTAGTATAGATAAGGGGGTCGGCACCGGGGAGCTGTTTTTT. It yields the protein CASSIDKGVGTGELFF.

In its sample, this clone was seen a few times. The V call is TRBV5-8, the J call TRBJ2-3; 9 nucleotides match TRBD2. CDR1 SGHTS and CDR2 YDEGEE come from the germline V gene. This CDR3 contains 16 residues. V gave up 6 bases and J gave up 0 bases; unmatched junction bases: 8. CDR3 amino acids: CASIPSSGASTDTQYF. The CDR3 DNA sequence: TGTGCCAGCATCCCTTCTAGCGGGGCTAGCACAGATACGCAGTATTTT. Filled out from reference TRBV5-8 and TRBJ2-3, the complete variable domain reads EAGVTQSPTHLIKTRGQQATLRCSPISGHTSVYWYQQALGLGLQFLLWYDEGEERNRGNFPPRFSGRQFPNYSSELNVNALELEDSALYLCASIPSSGASTDTQYFGPGTRLTVL.

This chain joins TRBV11-3 and TRBJ1-1; 8 bases agree with TRBD1. J gave up 2 bases and V 5 bases, and 1 base lay outside the gene matches. The CDR3 runs to 13 residues. The germline V gene has CDR1 SGHNT and CDR2 YENEEA. The CDR3 bases are TGTGCCAGCAGCCAGGGGGCCAACACTGAAGCTTTCTTT. It specifies CASSQGANTEAFF.